This TCR beta chain derives from a study of T cells after yellow fever vaccination. The sample holds many counts of this clonotype. The CDR3 extends over 14 amino acids. Germline loops: CDR1 MDHEN, CDR2 SYDVKM. Unmatched junction bases numbered 7, after V lost 3 bases and J lost 9 bases. Via MiXCR, TCRdb re-called the 5' RACE reads, giving one row per CDR3 protein. Of roughly 62,000 distinct CDR3 sequences listed, more than 5.5% are singletons. V usage is TRBV28 and J usage is TRBJ2-4; 8 nucleotides match TRBD1. Sequenced material: CD8+ T cells sorted from PBMCs, taken on the day of the first yellow fever vaccination. This receptor was obtained from a young man who received the YFV17D yellow fever vaccine. The CDR3, as DNA: TGTGCCAGCAGTTTTAGGACAGGGTACGGCATTCAGTACTTC. Translation gives CASSFRTGYGIQYF.